Listed here are 2 T cell receptor beta chains from one sample, sequenced in a study of blood T cells in healthy people across ages. Alongside a J-beta primer mix, a sample-barcoded 5' primer served in a second PCR lasting about 7 to 12 cycles. TCRdb used MiXCR to reprocess the 5' RACE reads, holding one entry per CDR3 protein. The sample consists of some 640,000 distinct CDR3 sequences, about 28% of them appearing once. Sequencing used blood. The receptors were gathered from a woman of 80 years or more in good health.

This clonotype was counted ten times or more. The chain carries TRBV7-2 and TRBJ2-1; D unresolved. The V gene lost 4 bases and the J gene lost 2 bases, with 6 bases spanning the gap. Looked up from germline, CDR1 is SGHTA and CDR2 is FQGNSA. CDR3 length: 13 residues. The CDR3 DNA sequence: TGTGCCAGCAGCTCTACCGCCTACAATGAGCAGTTCTTC. It encodes CASSSTAYNEQFF. The full variable domain, rest sourced from reference TRBV7-2 and TRBJ2-1, is GAGVSQSPSNKVTEKGKDVELRCDPISGHTALYWYRQSLGQGLEFLIYFQGNSAPDKSGLPSDRFSAERTGGSVSTLTIQRTQQEDSAVYLCASSSTAYNEQFFGPGTRLTVL.

The gene calls are TRBV6-2 or TRBV6-3 and TRBJ1-6; D unclear. The germline gives CDR1 MNHEY, CDR2 SVGEGT. Trimming stripped 0 bases from V and 10 bases from J, with 10 bases between. The CDR3 has 14 amino acids. In DNA, the CDR3 is TGTGCCAGCAGTTACTCGAGCCCGGTCTCACCCCTCCACTTT. Translation gives CASSYSSPVSPLHF.